Listed here are 19 T cell receptor beta chains from one sample, sequenced in a study of blood T cell repertoires in COVID-19. Assay: immunoSEQ multiplex PCR; the TCRdb copy retains only in-frame clones and omits some. The data contain roughly 430,000 clones, nearly 90% of them singletons. Sequenced: PBMCs or T cells enriched from blood (not recorded which). All receptors come from a woman between 40 and 50 years old with acute COVID-19.

The chain is built from TRBV6-5 and TRBJ2-3; D may be TRBD2 (6 bases). Trimming removed 4 bases at V and 0 bases at J, with 14 bases between. The CDR3 is 16 residues long. Germline V gene data show CDR1 as MNHEY and CDR2 as SVGAGI. CDR3 region: CASSWGRPPSTDTQYF. CDR3 coding DNA: TGTGCCAGCAGTTGGGGGAGGCCCCCGAGCACAGATACGCAGTATTTT.

This chain uses TRBV12-3 or TRBV12-4 with TRBJ1-1; a weak D match, TRBD1 (5 bases). The CDR3 is 10 amino acids. Deletions cut 6 bases from V and 7 bases from J, with 6 bases between. CDR3 sequence (DNA): TGTGCCAGCAGGGGGGGTGAAGCTTTCTTT. Its protein is CASRGGEAFF.

The chain has TRBV18 and TRBJ1-3; no firm D call. The CDR3 runs to 16 residues. From germline, CDR1 is KGHSH and CDR2 LQKENI. V lost 6 bases and J lost 3, with 18 bases in between. In nucleotides, the CDR3 is TGTGCCAGCTCCCTCCCCCGAGATTCCTATGGAAACACCATATATTTT. This gives the protein CASSLPRDSYGNTIYF.

V usage is TRBV7-9 and J usage is TRBJ1-1; D ambiguous. The germline V gene encodes CDR1 SEHNR and CDR2 FQNEAQ (reference sequence). V was trimmed by 7 bases and J by 0 bases, leaving 15 bases between them. CDR3 length: 15 amino acids. CDR3 amino acids: CASTPSGPMNTEAFF. The CDR3 DNA reads as TGTGCCAGCACCCCAAGTGGGCCGATGAACACTGAAGCTTTCTTT.

A few counts support this clone. Here the CDR3 reads CASSVVTGSNTEAFF. The DNA of the CDR3 is TGTGCCAGCAGCGTAGTGACAGGGTCGAACACTGAAGCTTTCTTT. The gene calls are TRBV9 and TRBJ1-1, with 7 nucleotides matching TRBD1. CDR3 size: 15 residues. CDR1 and CDR2 (germline): SGDLS, YYNGEE. V dropped 0 bases and J dropped 1; count of bases not matched to a gene: 3.

The chain couples TRBV5-1 to TRBJ2-5; D may be TRBD2 (6 bases). CDR1 and CDR2 from the germline V gene are SGHRS and YFSETQ. The CDR3 runs to 15 residues. Trimming cost V 3 bases and J 5 bases, with 17 bases left between them. This CDR3 is CASSSWSGDHETQYF. The CDR3 coding sequence is TGCGCCAGCAGCTCGTGGTCGGGGGATCACGAGACCCAGTACTTC.

The V and J genes are TRBV6-5 and TRBJ2-7; no reliable D call. V was cut by 4 bases and J by 6 bases, with 10 bases left in between. The germline CDR1 and CDR2 sequences are MNHEY and SVGAGI. The CDR3 spans 12 residues. The CDR3 DNA is TGTGCCAGCAGTTCCCCCCCATCCGAGCAGTACTTC. Its protein is CASSSPPSEQYF.

The chain is built from TRBV9 and TRBJ2-5, with D maybe TRBD2 (6 bases). V gave up 1 base and J gave up 5 bases, with 12 bases separating them. This CDR3 spans 14 amino acids. Germline CDR1 reads SGDLS; CDR2 reads YYNGEE. The CDR3 region is CASSVRPEGETQYF. The CDR3 bases are TGTGCCAGCAGCGTACGCCCGGAGGGGGAGACCCAGTACTTC.

In nucleotides, the CDR3 is TGTGCCTGTACGCCCCGGGACAGGTCTCGCGGCTACACCTTC. The encoded protein is CACTPRDRSRGYTF. The chain uses TRBV30 and TRBJ1-2; 8 bases fit TRBD1. The J segment lost 8 bases and the V segment lost 6 bases, leaving 14 bases of the junction unmatched. This CDR3 has 14 residues. CDR1 is GTSNPN and CDR2 is SVGIG in the germline V gene (reference sequence).

The chain carries TRBV11-2 and TRBJ1-1; 7 positions match TRBD1. Germline V gene data show CDR1 as SGHAT and CDR2 as FQNNGV. The CDR3 extends over 13 amino acids. Trimming cost V 0 bases and J 6 bases; bases outside gene matches: 1. The CDR3: CASSLDRGPEAFF. DNA for the CDR3: TGTGCCAGCAGCTTAGATAGGGGGCCTGAAGCTTTCTTT. The whole variable domain, filled in from reference TRBV11-2 and TRBJ1-1, reads EAGVAQSPRYKIIEKRQSVAFWCNPISGHATLYWYQQILGQGPKLLIQFQNNGVVDDSQLPKDRFSAERLKGVDSTLKIQPAKLEDSAVYLCASSLDRGPEAFFGQGTRLTVV.

This sequence joins TRBV12-1 and TRBJ2-3; the table names TRBD2, a call not compared with the DNA. TRBV12-1 counts as a pseudogene. This CDR3 is 19 amino acids long. CDR3 region: CASSFGPPSGGASTDTQYF. CDR3 nucleotide sequence: TGTGCCAGCAGCTTTGGCCCTCCTAGCGGGGGGGCTAGCACAGATACGCAGTATTTT.

There are a few counts of this clone. Different DNA sequences within this sample yield the same CDR3. The chain recombines TRBV5-1 with TRBJ1-2; 7 bases match TRBD1. Germline V lookup: CDR1 SGHRS, CDR2 YFSETQ. This CDR3 region has 13 residues. V was pared by 4 bases and J by 2 bases, with 2 bases of the junction left unmatched. Written as DNA, the CDR3 is TGCGCCAGCAGCGCGGGACAGAACTATGGCTACACCTTC. Its translation is CASSAGQNYGYTF.

CDR3 in DNA: TGCGCCAGCAGCTGGGCGGGCCAAGAGACCCAGTACTTC. Translated, it gives CASSWAGQETQYF. The rearrangement links TRBV5-1 to TRBJ2-5; the D gene is possibly TRBD2 (5 bases). The CDR3 length is 13 residues. The germline V gene has CDR1 SGHRS and CDR2 YFSETQ. V was pared by 3 bases and J by 1 base, with 7 bases between.

The chain links TRBV14 to TRBJ1-2, with 7 bases that match TRBD1. The CDR3 is 14 amino acids. Trimming removed 8 bases from V and 7 bases from J; junction bases left unmatched: 13. Looked up from germline, CDR1 is SGHDN and CDR2 is FVKESK. The CDR3 is CASGSGGGIPGYTF. The CDR3, as DNA: TGTGCCAGCGGCTCGGGAGGGGGCATTCCTGGCTACACCTTC.

This chain connects TRBV25-1 to TRBJ1-1; D is ambiguous. With 10 bases removed from V and 5 bases from J, the gap between germline ends came to 11 bases. CDR1 and CDR2 (germline): MGHDK, SYGVNS. CDR3 length: 11 amino acids. The CDR3 sequence is CATAGGTEAFF. The CDR3 DNA follows: TGTGCCACCGCGGGAGGGACTGAAGCTTTCTTT.

The chain joins TRBV30 to TRBJ1-2, with TRBD1 identical over 12 bases. The CDR3 covers 14 residues. After removal of 1 base from V and 7 bases from J, the junction contained 4 bases not matched to a gene. The V gene's germline CDR1 is GTSNPN and CDR2 SVGIG (reference sequence). CDR3 residues: CAWSAQGQGAGYTF. As DNA, the CDR3 is TGTGCCTGGAGTGCCCAGGGACAGGGGGCTGGCTACACCTTC.

V and J are TRBV15 and TRBJ1-6, with D possibly TRBD1 on 6 matching bases. The CDR3 totals 16 residues. V was shortened by 0 bases and J by 7 bases, with 13 bases between the two germline ends. The germline CDR1 and CDR2 sequences are LNHNV and YYDKDF (reference sequence). CDR3 sequence: CATSRDSGDGNSPLHF. For the CDR3, the DNA is TGTGCCACCAGCAGAGATTCAGGGGATGGGAATTCACCCCTCCACTTT.

The rearrangement uses TRBV13 and TRBJ1-6, with 7 bases matching TRBD1. V trimming: 4 bases; J trimming: 1 base; junction bases outside the gene matches: 10. There are 18 residues in the CDR3. Germline loops: CDR1 PRHDT, CDR2 FYEKMQ (reference sequence). The CDR3 reads CASSSHRGLGSYNSPLHF. The CDR3 nucleotides are TGTGCCAGCAGCTCGCACAGGGGTTTGGGGTCCTATAATTCACCCCTCCACTTT.

This clone has only one observation. The chain has TRBV3-1 (or the pseudogene TRBV3-2) and TRBJ1-3, with unresolved D. The CDR3 loop spans 17 amino acids. The V end lost 1 base, the J end lost 0 bases, and 13 bases lay between the germline ends. The V gene's germline CDR1 is LGHDT and CDR2 YNNKEL (reference sequence). The CDR3 region is CASSQGSGFDSGNTIYF. In DNA form, the CDR3 reads TGTGCCAGCAGCCAAGGATCCGGGTTCGACTCTGGAAACACCATATATTTT.